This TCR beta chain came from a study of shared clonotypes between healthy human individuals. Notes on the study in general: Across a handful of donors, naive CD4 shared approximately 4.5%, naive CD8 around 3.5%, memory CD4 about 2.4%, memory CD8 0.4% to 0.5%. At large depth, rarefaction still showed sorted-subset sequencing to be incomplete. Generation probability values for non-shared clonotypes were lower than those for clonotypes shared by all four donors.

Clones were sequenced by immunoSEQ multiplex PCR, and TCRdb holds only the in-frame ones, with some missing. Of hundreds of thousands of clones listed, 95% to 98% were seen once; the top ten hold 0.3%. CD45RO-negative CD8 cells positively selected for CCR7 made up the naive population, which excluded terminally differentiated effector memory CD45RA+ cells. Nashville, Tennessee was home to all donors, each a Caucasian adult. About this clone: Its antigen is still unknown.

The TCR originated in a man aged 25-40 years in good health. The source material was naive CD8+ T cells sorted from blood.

The CDR3 DNA sequence: TGCAGCGTCGTTACCGGGACTAGCGGGATCGAGCAGTACTTC. This sequence encodes CSVVTGTSGIEQYF. V gene TRBV29-1 combines with J gene TRBJ2-7; 13 positions match TRBD2. There are 14 residues in the CDR3. CDR1 is SQVTM, CDR2 ANQGSEA, per germline. J lost 6 bases, V lost 6 bases, and 8 bases had no gene match.